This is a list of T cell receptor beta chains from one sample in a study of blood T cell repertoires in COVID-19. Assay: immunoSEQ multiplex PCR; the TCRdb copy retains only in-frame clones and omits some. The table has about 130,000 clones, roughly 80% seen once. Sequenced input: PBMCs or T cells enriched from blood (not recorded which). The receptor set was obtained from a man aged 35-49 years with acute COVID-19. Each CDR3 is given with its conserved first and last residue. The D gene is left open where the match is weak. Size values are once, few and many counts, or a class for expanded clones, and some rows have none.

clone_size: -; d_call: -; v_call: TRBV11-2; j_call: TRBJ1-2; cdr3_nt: TGTGCCAGCAGCCGGACAGAGTTCTATGGCTACACCTTC; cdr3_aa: CASSRTEFYGYTF
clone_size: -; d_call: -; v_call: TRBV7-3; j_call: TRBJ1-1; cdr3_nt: TGTGCCAGCAGTTCCTCAGGGGCAGACACTGAAGCTTTCTTT; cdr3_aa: CASSSSGADTEAFF
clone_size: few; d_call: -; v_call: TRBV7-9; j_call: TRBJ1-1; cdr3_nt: TGTGCCAGCAGCCCCGACAGCTGGATGAACACTGAAGCTTTCTTT; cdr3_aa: CASSPDSWMNTEAFF
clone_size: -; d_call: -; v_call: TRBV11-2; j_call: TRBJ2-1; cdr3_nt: TGTGCCAGCAGCCCCCTCCCCCAGCAGTTCTTC; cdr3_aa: CASSPLPQQFF
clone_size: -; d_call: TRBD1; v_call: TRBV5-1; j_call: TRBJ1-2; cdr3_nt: TGCGCCAGCAGCCAGACAGGGGCTTATGGCTACACCTTC; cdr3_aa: CASSQTGAYGYTF
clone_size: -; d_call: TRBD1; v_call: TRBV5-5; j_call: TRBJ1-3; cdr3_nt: TGTGCCAGCAGCCTCTTCGGACAGGACTCTGGAAACACCATATATTTT; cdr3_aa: CASSLFGQDSGNTIYF
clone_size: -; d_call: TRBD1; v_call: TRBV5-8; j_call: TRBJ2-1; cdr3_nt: TGTGCCAGCAGCTTGGACAGGGGGCAGTACAATGAGCAGTTCTTC; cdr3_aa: CASSLDRGQYNEQFF
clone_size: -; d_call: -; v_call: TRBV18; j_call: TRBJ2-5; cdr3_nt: TGTGCCAGCTCACCACCGCCTGCGGGAGAGACCCAGTACTTC; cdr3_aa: CASSPPPAGETQYF
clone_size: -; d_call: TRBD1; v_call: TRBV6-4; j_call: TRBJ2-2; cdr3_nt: TGTGCCAGCAGGGGACAGACCACCGGGGAGCTGTTTTTT; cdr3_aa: CASRGQTTGELFF
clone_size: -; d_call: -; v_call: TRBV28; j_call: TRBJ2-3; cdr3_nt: TGTGCCAGCAATGGGGAGATCTCTAGCACAGATACGCAGTATTTT; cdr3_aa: CASNGEISSTDTQYF
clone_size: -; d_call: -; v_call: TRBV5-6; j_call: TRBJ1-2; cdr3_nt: TGTGCCAGCAGATCCGTGGGAGGGGTTTTTAACTATGGCTACACCTTC; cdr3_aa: CASRSVGGVFNYGYTF
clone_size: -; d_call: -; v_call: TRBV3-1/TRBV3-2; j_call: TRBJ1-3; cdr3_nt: TGTGCCAGCAGCCCCATCTCGGGGGCTGGAAACACCATATATTTT; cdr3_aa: CASSPISGAGNTIYF
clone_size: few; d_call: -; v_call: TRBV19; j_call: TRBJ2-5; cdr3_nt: TGTGCCAGTAGTATAAACAGGGAAGAGACCCAGTACTTC; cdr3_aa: CASSINREETQYF
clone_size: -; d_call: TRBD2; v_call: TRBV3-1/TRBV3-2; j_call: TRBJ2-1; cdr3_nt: TGTGCCAGCAGCCAAGCGGGACTAGCGGTCAATGAGCAGTTCTTC; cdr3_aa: CASSQAGLAVNEQFF
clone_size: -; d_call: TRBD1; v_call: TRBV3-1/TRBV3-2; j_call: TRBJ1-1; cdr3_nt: TGTGCCAGCAGCCAAGGACCACCCGGACAGGGGGCACCAGGAGCTTTCTTT; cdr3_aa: CASSQGPPGQGAPGAFF
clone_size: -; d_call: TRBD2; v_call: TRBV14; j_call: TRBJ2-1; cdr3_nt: TGTGCCAGCAGCCAACCCGGGACTAGCGGGAGCAATGAGCAGTTCTTC; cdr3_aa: CASSQPGTSGSNEQFF
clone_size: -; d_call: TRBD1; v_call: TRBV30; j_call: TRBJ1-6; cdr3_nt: TGTGCCTGGAGTGTAGCCAGGGGGTTTAATTCACCCCTCCACTTT; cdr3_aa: CAWSVARGFNSPLHF
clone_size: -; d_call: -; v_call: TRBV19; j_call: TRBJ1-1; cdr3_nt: TGTGCCAGTAGTACAGAAGCTACCACCACTGAAGCTTTCTTT; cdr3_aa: CASSTEATTTEAFF
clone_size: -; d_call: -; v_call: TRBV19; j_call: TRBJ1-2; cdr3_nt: TGTGCCAGTAGTATAGAAGCTGGCTATGGCTACACCTTC; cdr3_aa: CASSIEAGYGYTF
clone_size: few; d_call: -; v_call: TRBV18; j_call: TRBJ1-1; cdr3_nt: TGTGCCAGCTCCCGGAGGGGAGACCTCATGAACACTGAAGCTTTCTTT; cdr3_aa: CASSRRGDLMNTEAFF
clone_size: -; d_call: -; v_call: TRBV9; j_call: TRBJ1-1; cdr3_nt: TGTGCCAGCAGCGTAGCGTCGGTCGGCGGGGAAGCTTTCTTT; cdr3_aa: CASSVASVGGEAFF
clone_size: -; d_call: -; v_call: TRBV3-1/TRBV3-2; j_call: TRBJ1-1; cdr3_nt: TGTGCCAGCAGCCAGCAGGGGAGCACTGAAGCTTTCTTT; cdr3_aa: CASSQQGSTEAFF
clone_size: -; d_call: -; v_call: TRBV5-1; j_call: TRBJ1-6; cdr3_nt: TGCGCCAGCAGCTGGGGTGAGGGCGGCCACGATTCACCCCTCCACTTT; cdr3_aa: CASSWGEGGHDSPLHF
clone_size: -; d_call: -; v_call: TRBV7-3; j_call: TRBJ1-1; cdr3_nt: TGTGCCAGCAGCCCAACGGACAGATACCCCACTGAAGCTTTCTTT; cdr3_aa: CASSPTDRYPTEAFF
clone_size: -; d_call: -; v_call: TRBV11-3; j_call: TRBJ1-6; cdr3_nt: TGTGCCAGCAGCTTAGATATCAATTCACCCCTCCACTTT; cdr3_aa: CASSLDINSPLHF
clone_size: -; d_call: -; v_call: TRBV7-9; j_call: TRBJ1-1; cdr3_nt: TGTGCCAGCAGCTTAGGCGTTACTGAAGCTTTCTTT; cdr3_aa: CASSLGVTEAFF
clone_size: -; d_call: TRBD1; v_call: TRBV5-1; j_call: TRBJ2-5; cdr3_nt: TGCGCCAGCAGCTTGGGGGACAGGGATTTGGAGACCCAGTACTTC; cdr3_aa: CASSLGDRDLETQYF
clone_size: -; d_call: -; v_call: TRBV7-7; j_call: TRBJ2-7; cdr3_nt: TGTGCTAGCAGCCCGACTAGATCCACCGAGCAGTACTTC; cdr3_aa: CASSPTRSTEQYF
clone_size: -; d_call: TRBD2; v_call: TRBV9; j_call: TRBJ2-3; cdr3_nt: TGTGCCAGCAGCCTTAGGGGCGGGAGAATGGGAGATACGCAGTATTTT; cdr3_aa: CASSLRGGRMGDTQYF
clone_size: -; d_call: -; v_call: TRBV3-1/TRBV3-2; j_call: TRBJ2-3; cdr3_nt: TGTGCCAGCAGCCAATGGGACTCCAATTCAGATACGCAGTATTTT; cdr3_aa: CASSQWDSNSDTQYF
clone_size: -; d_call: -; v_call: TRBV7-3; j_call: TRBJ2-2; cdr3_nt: TGTGCCAGCAGCTTAGGGGCGGGAACTGGGGAGCTGTTTTTT; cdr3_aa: CASSLGAGTGELFF
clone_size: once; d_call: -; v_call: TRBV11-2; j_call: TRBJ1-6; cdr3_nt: TGTGCCAGCAGCTTAGGCCAGGGGAATTCACCCCTCCACTTT; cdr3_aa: CASSLGQGNSPLHF
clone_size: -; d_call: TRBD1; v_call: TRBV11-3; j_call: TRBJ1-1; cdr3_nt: TGTGCCAGCAGCGAGGGACAGGGGGCTAAGAGAGGAGTCACTGAAGCTTTCTTT; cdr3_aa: CASSEGQGAKRGVTEAFF
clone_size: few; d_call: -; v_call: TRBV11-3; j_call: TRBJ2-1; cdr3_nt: TGTGCCAGCAGCTATACAGCCACTGAGCAGTTCTTC; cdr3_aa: CASSYTATEQFF
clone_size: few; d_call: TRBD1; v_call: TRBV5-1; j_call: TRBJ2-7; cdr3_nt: TGCGCCAGCAGCTCCGCGGCGACAGGGCGGACCTACGAGCAGTACTTC; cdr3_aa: CASSSAATGRTYEQYF
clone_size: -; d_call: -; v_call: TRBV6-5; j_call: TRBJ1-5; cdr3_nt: TGTGCCAGCAGTTACGGCGGGGGCAACAATCAGCCCCAGCATTTT; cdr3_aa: CASSYGGGNNQPQHF
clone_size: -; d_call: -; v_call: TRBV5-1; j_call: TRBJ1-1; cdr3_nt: TGCGCCAGCAGCTTGGCGGGGAACACTGAAGCTTTCTTT; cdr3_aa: CASSLAGNTEAFF
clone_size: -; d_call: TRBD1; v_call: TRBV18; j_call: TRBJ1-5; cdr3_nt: TGTGCCAGCTCACTTGGTCCGGGACAGGGGGGCATATCTGGCAATCAGCCCCAGCATTTT; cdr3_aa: CASSLGPGQGGISGNQPQHF
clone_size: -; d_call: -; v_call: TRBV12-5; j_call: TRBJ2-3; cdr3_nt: TGTGCTAGTGGTTTATCAACAGGGACAGATACGCAGTATTTT; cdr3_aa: CASGLSTGTDTQYF
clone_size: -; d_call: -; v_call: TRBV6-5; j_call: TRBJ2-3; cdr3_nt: TGTGCCAGCAGTTACCAAGGAGGTACAGATACGCAGTATTTT; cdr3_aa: CASSYQGGTDTQYF